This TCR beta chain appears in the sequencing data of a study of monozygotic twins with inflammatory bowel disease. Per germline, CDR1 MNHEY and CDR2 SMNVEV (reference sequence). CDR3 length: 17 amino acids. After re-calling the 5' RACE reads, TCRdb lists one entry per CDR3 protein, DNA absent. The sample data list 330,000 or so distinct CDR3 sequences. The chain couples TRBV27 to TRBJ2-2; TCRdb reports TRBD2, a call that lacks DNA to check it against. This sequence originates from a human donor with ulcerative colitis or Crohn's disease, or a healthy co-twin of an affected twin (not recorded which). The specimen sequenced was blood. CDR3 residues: CASSLLSLAANTGELFF.